This TCR beta chain was identified during a study of early T cells in non-severe SARS-CoV-2 infection (dated by TCRdb to about 2021). With regard to the full study: Because TCR sequencing relied on bulk RNA taken from unsorted whole blood, pairing of alpha and beta chains was not possible.

This clonotype was counted a few times. Its binding antigen is unknown. Base-call qualities are not available, and no considerably larger clone is one nucleotide away. Looking up the germline V gene yields CDR1 SGHDN and CDR2 FVKESK. The CDR3 runs 17 residues from the cysteine to the phenylalanine. Only CDR3 DNA is held: 51 bases, read in frame from base 1. V is pared back by 0 bases and J by 8 bases, with 20 bases lying between the germline termini. The study was a case-control design nested within a healthcare worker cohort in London, UK, with weekly nasopharyngeal swab PCR tests and blood sampling. Healthcare workers were recruited during the week of the UK lockdown, between 23 and 31 March 2020, and followed weekly for up to roughly 15 weeks. Overall study results and their limits: VDJdb matching was skewed toward anti-spike CD8 responses, so virus-specific expansions were likely underestimated and private and CD4 specificities were missed.

Preparation of the library involved 5' RACE. The sequencer was a NextSeq 500. Unique molecular identifiers were attached to individual cDNA molecules in the TCR library protocol so that sequencing error and PCR bias could be corrected. Sequencing covered both TCR alpha and beta chains, and within each sample the abundances of alpha and beta sequences were tightly co-correlated. The authors' analysis ran thus. Decombinator V4 was used to annotate the V gene, J gene and CDR3 of the TCR sequences. Expanded TCRs were defined as changing significantly between any two time points under a Poisson model with p below 0.0001. TCR abundances were normalised to the total number of TCRs sequenced per sample and expressed as counts per million. MAIT TCRs were defined by TRAV1-2 paired with TRAJ12, TRAJ20 or TRAJ33, and iNKT TCRs by TRAV10 paired with TRAJ18. VDJdb, accessed 1 November 2021, was searched for CMV, EBV and SARS-CoV-2 annotated TCRs, excluding TCRs annotated for multiple antigens. The public reads were run again by TCRdb, first through fastp at Q25 and then through MiXCR, and only productive beta chains were kept. Each CDR3 protein gets just one entry, which takes the most common genes and DNA from the rows behind it. The V and J calls were determined by TCRdb, not by the authors. The sample has tens of thousands of distinct CDR3 sequences on record, over 20% of them singletons. The ten biggest clones cover 16% of the sample.

The chain joins TRBV14 to TRBJ2-1; the D gene cannot be named for sure. The TCR comes from an adult who was a healthcare worker with PCR-confirmed SARS-CoV-2 infection or an uninfected control (not recorded which). Sample: whole blood, taken at baseline. The CDR3 protein is CASSQDLPPHPVYEQFF. The nucleotide sequence is given as TGTGCCAGCAGCCAAGATCTTCCCCCCCATCCAGTCTATGAGCAGTTCTTC.